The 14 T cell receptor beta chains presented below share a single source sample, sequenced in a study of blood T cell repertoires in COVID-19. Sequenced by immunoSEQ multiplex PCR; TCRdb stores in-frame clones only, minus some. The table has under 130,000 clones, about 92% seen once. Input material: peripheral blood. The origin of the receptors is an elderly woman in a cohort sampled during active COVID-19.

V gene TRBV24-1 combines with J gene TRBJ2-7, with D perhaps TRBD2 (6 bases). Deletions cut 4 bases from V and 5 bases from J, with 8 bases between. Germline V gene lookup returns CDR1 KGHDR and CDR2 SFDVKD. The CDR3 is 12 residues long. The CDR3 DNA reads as TGTGCCACCAGTGACTCTAGCGACGAGCAGTACTTC. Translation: CATSDSSDEQYF.

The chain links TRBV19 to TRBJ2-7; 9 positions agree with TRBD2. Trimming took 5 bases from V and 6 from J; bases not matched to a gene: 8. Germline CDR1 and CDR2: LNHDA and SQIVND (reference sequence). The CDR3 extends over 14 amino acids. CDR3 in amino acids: CASSSYSGRIEQYF. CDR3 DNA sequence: TGTGCCAGTAGTTCCTACAGCGGGAGGATCGAGCAGTACTTC.

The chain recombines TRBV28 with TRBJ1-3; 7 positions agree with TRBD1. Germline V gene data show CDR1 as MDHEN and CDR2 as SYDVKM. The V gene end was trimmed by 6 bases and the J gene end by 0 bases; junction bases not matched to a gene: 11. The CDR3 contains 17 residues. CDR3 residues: CASSSPGAGGSGNTIYF. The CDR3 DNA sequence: TGTGCCAGCAGCTCCCCCGGGGCAGGGGGCTCTGGAAACACCATATATTTT.

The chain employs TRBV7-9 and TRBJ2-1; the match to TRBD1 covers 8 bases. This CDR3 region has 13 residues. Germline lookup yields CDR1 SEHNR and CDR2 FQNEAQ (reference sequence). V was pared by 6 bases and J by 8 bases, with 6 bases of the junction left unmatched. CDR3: CASRFQGADEQFF. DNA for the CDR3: TGTGCCAGCAGGTTCCAGGGGGCCGATGAGCAGTTCTTC.

CDR3 in amino acids: CASSSGQTVGQPQHF. In DNA, the CDR3 is TGTGCCAGCAGCTCAGGACAGACGGTAGGACAGCCCCAGCATTTT. The rearrangement links TRBV5-5 to TRBJ1-5, with a weak D call TRBD1 (6 bases). The germline gives CDR1 SGHKS, CDR2 YYEKEE (reference sequence). The V and J ends lost 3 bases and 7 bases respectively, with 17 bases between them. The CDR3 totals 15 residues.

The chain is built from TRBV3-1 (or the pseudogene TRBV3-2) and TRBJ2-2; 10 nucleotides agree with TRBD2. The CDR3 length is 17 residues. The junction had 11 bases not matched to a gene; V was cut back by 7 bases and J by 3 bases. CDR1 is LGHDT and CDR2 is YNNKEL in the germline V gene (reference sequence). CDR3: CASTDGLAAAYTGELFF. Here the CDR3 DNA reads TGTGCCAGCACCGATGGACTAGCGGCCGCTTACACCGGGGAGCTGTTTTTT.

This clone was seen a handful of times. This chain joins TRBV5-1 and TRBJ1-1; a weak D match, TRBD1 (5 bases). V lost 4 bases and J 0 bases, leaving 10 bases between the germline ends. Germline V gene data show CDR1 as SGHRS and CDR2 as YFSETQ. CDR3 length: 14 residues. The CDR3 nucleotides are TGCGCCAGCAGCCAAGACAGCATGAACACTGAAGCTTTCTTT. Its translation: CASSQDSMNTEAFF.

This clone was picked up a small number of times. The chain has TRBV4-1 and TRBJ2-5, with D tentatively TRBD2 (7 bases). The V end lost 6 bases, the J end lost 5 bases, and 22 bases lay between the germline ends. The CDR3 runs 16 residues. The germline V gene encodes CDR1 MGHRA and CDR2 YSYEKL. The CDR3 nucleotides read TGCGCCAGCAGTGACGGGGGCGACGGGAGGAGGGAGACCCAGTACTTC. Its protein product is CASSDGGDGRRETQYF.

The CDR3 reads CASSSSDMDTQYF. CDR3 in DNA: TGTGCCAGCAGCTCCAGCGATATGGATACGCAGTATTTT. The gene calls are TRBV7-9 and TRBJ2-3; no clear D. Germline CDR1 SEHNR, CDR2 FQNEAQ (reference sequence). This CDR3 spans 13 amino acids. The ends were cut back, 4 bases at V and 6 bases at J, with 11 bases in the middle.

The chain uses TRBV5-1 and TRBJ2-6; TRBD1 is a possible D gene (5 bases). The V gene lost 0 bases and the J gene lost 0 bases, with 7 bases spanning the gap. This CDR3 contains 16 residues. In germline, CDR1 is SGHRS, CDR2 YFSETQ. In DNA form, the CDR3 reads TGCGCCAGCAGCTTGGGGCAGGGCTCTGGGGCCAACGTCCTGACTTTC. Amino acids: CASSLGQGSGANVLTF.

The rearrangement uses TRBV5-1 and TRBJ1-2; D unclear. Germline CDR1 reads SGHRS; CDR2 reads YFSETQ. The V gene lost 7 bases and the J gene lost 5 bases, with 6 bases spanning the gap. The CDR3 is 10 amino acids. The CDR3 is CASGEYGYTF. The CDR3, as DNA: TGCGCCAGCGGGGAGTATGGCTACACCTTC.

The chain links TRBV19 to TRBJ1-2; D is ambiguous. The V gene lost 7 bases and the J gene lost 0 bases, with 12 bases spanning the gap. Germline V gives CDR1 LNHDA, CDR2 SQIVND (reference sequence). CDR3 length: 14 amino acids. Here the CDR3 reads CASKKTGTNYGYTF. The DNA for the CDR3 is TGTGCCAGTAAAAAGACTGGAACTAACTATGGCTACACCTTC.

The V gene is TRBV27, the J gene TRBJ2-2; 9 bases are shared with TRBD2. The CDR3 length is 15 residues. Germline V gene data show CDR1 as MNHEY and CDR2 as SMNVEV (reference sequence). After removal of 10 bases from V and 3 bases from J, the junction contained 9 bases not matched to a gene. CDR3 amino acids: CATKRLADYTGELFF. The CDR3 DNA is TGTGCCACGAAAAGACTAGCGGATTACACCGGGGAGCTGTTTTTT.

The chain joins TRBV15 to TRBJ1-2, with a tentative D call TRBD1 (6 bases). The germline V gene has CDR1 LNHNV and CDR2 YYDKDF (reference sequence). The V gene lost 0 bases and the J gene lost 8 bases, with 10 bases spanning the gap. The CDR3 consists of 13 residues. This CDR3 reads CATSRDRQDGYTF. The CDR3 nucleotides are TGTGCCACCAGCAGAGATCGACAGGACGGCTACACCTTC.